The T cell receptor (beta chain) described here comes from a study of blood T cell repertoires in COVID-19 (TCRdb year 2020). At the level of the whole study: The collaborator samples originated in the United States, Italy and Spain and spanned the acute and convalescent phases of COVID-19. The prospective study material was composed of cDNA or gDNA derived from T cells, B-cell-depleted T cells, or PBMCs. The dataset comprised deeply sampled blood TCRbeta repertoires from subjects exposed to, actively infected with, or recovered from COVID-19. The repertoires were made available in a free public database intended to serve as a resource for research on the immune response to SARS-CoV-2. Samples came from the ongoing ImmuneRACE study (first 160 participants) plus 1,254 subjects from 6 global collaborators. A de-identified subject ID, COVID-19 status, age in years and sex were almost always included in the sample metadata. HLA class I and class II types, where available, came from metadata supplied by the sample provider rather than from assay-based typing. The full study reports these points: The quantity of clinical and demographic metadata differed by source and by participant and was supplied without curation.

A note on this clone: What antigen it recognizes has not been identified. The record has no base qualities; no much larger clone is one base away.

The CDR3 runs 15 residues from the cysteine to the phenylalanine. The CDR3 DNA has 45 bases and is translated from base 1. V loses 0 bases, J loses 9 bases, and the germline ends lie 12 bases apart. The germline V gene sets CDR1 to MGHDK and CDR2 to SYGVNS. Collaborating institutions collected whole blood in K2EDTA tubes following their own protocols. For TCRbeta analysis, collaborators shipped samples as frozen whole blood, isolated PBMCs, or DNA extracted from either of those sample types. The immunoSEQ Assay, a bias-controlled multiplex PCR, was used to amplify TCRbeta CDR3 regions from genomic DNA. The original methods were these. The number of nucleated cells in each sample was estimated from the amplification of reference gene primers within the assay. Sequence reads were collapsed and filtered to measure the absolute abundance of every unique TCRbeta CDR3 rearrangement. For each sample, productive Simpson clonality was calculated as the square root of Simpson's diversity index over productive rearrangements. TCRdb took this table from immuneACCESS and kept in-frame rearrangements with V and J called. Such tables lack part of the clones; where checked against another copy, unresolved V genes explain under half of the gap, and the rest is unexplained. The D gene and trimming were derived from the DNA, and the V and J assignments and clone size from that table. The sample has 30,000 to 40,000 clones on record, around nine tenths of them singletons. Of the sample, around 35% falls within the top ten clones.

The origin of this receptor is a man aged 65 to 79 with active COVID-19. The sequence links TRBV25-1 to TRBJ1-6; TRBD1 is a possible D gene, resting on 6 matching bases. Sequencing used peripheral blood. The CDR3 protein: CASSEYRGAGSPLHF. In nucleotides, the sequence is TGTGCCAGCAGTGAATATCGGGGGGCGGGTTCACCCCTCCACTTT.